There are a few counts of the clone carrying this TCR beta chain. The data were taken from a study of memory CD4+ T cells and cytomegalovirus serostatus. The sort gate was single viable CD3+CD4+CD8-CD45RO+ cells for memory CD4+ T cells. In the original analysis: Out-of-frame sequences were removed, leaving 2 million to 2.5 million distinct TCRbeta sequences. Libraries were prepared by immunoSEQ multiplex PCR; TCRdb keeps only in-frame clonotypes and omits some of them. The V and J calls and clone size are taken from that table; D and trimming were inferred from the DNA. Of approximately 70,000 clones detected, 75% to 80% appear once; the ten largest clones hold roughly 5%. Germline trimming cut 2 bases from V and 5 bases from J; bases unmatched to any gene: 3. The V gene's germline CDR1 is KGHSH and CDR2 LQKENI. The CDR3 sequence is 13 residues long.

This rearrangement joins TRBV18 to TRBJ2-7; 7 bases align to TRBD1. This clonotype was sampled from an adult in good health and CMV-seropositive. Sequences were obtained from memory CD4+ T cells from blood. The CDR3 here is CASSPFGQDEQYF. The CDR3 bases are TGTGCCAGCTCACCATTCGGACAGGACGAGCAGTACTTC. The full variable domain, rest sourced from reference TRBV18 and TRBJ2-7, is NAGVMQNPRHLVRRRGQEARLRCSPMKGHSHVYWYRQLPEEGLKFMVYLQKENIIDESGMPKERFSAEFPKEGPSILRIQQVVRGDSAAYFCASSPFGQDEQYFGPGTRLTVT.